A single sample gave rise to the 21 T cell receptor beta chains below, sequenced in a study of neurological immune-mediated disorders. Time point described: longitudinal time-point 2. TCRdb reprocessed the 5' RACE reads via MiXCR and lists one record per CDR3 protein. Among about 33,000 distinct CDR3 sequences listed, 10% to 15% were seen once. Sequences were obtained from PBMCs. Source of these receptors: a woman aged 40 to 50 in good health.

This clonotype was found many times. The V call is TRBV4-3, the J call TRBJ2-1; D is perhaps TRBD2 (6 bases). This CDR3 has 17 residues. Germline V gene lookup returns CDR1 LGHNA and CDR2 YSLEER. V was shortened by 3 bases and J by 4 bases, with 19 bases between the two germline ends. The DNA of the CDR3 is TGCGCCAGCAGCCAGGCCCCCTTGGGCGGGGATTACAATGAGCAGTTCTTC. Its translation is CASSQAPLGGDYNEQFF.

As regards this clonotype: Sequence at one end of the junction differs from germline and may be a read error. V and J are TRBV12-3 or TRBV12-4 and TRBJ1-2, with D perhaps matching TRBD1 (5 bases). This CDR3 has 15 amino acids. CDR3 sequence: CVSSLSGGSNYGYSF. CDR3 bases: TGTGTCAGCAGCTTGTCGGGGGGTTCTAACTATGGCTACTCCTTC.

The chain carries TRBV28 and TRBJ2-7; the D gene is possibly TRBD1 (5 bases). CDR1 and CDR2 (germline): MDHEN, SYDVKM. The CDR3 runs 17 residues. The V gene lost 5 bases and the J gene lost 1 base, with 21 bases spanning the gap. The CDR3 DNA reads TGTGCCAGCAGTCCCTCAGGGCCCTTCGATTGGTCCTACGAGCAGTACTTC. This sequence encodes CASSPSGPFDWSYEQYF.

This clonotype was recorded at least ten times. The chain recombines TRBV6-4 with TRBJ2-5; no clear D. Trimming pared 3 bases from V and 4 bases from J, leaving 6 bases between. The CDR3 sequence is 12 residues long. CDR1 and CDR2 from the germline V gene are MRHNA and SNTAGT. The CDR3 DNA sequence: TGTGCCAGCAGTGAGTTTCGAGAGACCCAGTACTTC. Protein product: CASSEFRETQYF.

This clonotype was recorded many times. The chain uses TRBV11-2 and TRBJ2-1; 8 bases align to TRBD2. The CDR3 length is 16 residues. Per the germline V gene, CDR1 is SGHAT and CDR2 is FQNNGV. Trimming cost V 4 bases and J 7 bases; bases outside gene matches: 12. The chain's CDR3 is CASSSIGPGGRNEQFF. The CDR3 DNA is TGTGCCAGCAGCTCCATAGGGCCGGGGGGGCGAAATGAGCAGTTCTTC.

This clonotype was detected many times. V and J are TRBV27 and TRBJ1-6, with D unclear. This CDR3 is built from 14 residues. With 2 bases removed from V and 5 bases from J, the gap between germline ends came to 7 bases. Looked up from germline, CDR1 is MNHEY and CDR2 is SMNVEV (reference sequence). For the CDR3, the DNA is TGTGCCAGCAGTTTAAGAGGGAATAATTCACCCCTCCACTTT. Its translation is CASSLRGNNSPLHF.

This clonotype was found many times. The genes are TRBV24-1 and TRBJ2-5; 7 nucleotides line up with TRBD1. The V gene end was trimmed by 1 base and the J gene end by 5 bases; junction bases not matched to a gene: 6. In germline, CDR1 is KGHDR, CDR2 SFDVKD. The CDR3 is made up of 15 amino acids. The CDR3: CATSDLSRGTETQYF. The CDR3 nucleotides read TGTGCCACCAGTGATTTATCCAGGGGGACCGAGACCCAGTACTTC.

This clonotype was counted ten times or more. The chain joins TRBV20-1 to TRBJ2-7; no clear D gene. Looked up from germline, CDR1 is DFQATT and CDR2 is SNEGSKA (reference sequence). V was trimmed by 0 bases and J by 3 bases, leaving 6 bases between them. The CDR3 is made up of 12 amino acids. The CDR3 loop is CSARDGRYEQYF. The CDR3 DNA reads TGCAGTGCTAGAGATGGCCGCTACGAGCAGTACTTC.

This clonotype showed up many times. This chain uses TRBV9 with TRBJ1-2; perhaps TRBD1 as D (6 bases). Germline CDR1 and CDR2: SGDLS and YYNGEE. V lost 4 bases and J 7 bases, leaving 20 bases between the germline ends. The length of the CDR3 is 15 residues. In nucleotides, the CDR3 is TGTGCCAGCAGCCCGCTCCAACGCAGGGGAGGTGGCTACACCTTC. This encodes CASSPLQRRGGGYTF.

At least ten counts were recorded for this clonotype. The J gene is TRBJ1-3, the V gene TRBV5-5; D is uncertain. This CDR3 comprises 14 residues. V was pared by 1 base and J by 2 bases, with 7 bases between. The germline CDR1 and CDR2 sequences are SGHKS and YYEKEE (reference sequence). CDR3 amino acids: CASSLSGAGNTIYF. The CDR3 nucleotides are TGTGCCAGCAGCTTGTCAGGAGCTGGAAACACCATATATTTT. Variable domain in full (rest from reference TRBV5-5 and TRBJ1-3): DAGVTQSPTHLIKTRGQQVTLRCSPISGHKSVSWYQQVLGQGPQFIFQYYEKEERGRGNFPDRFSARQFPNYSSELNVNALLLGDSALYLCASSLSGAGNTIYFGEGSWLTVV.

This clonotype was counted ten times or more. V and J are TRBV4-3 and TRBJ2-2; 10 bases are shared with TRBD2. The CDR3 has 17 amino acids. Per germline, CDR1 LGHNA and CDR2 YSLEER. After removal of 0 bases from V and 2 bases from J, the junction contained 3 bases not matched to a gene. CDR3 residues: CASSQDWTSGNTGELFF. The CDR3 nucleotides read TGCGCCAGCAGCCAAGATTGGACTAGCGGAAACACCGGGGAGCTGTTTTTT.

Ten or more counts support this clonotype. The V call is TRBV15, the J call TRBJ2-7; possibly TRBD1 for D (6 bases). The V end lost 1 base, the J end lost 2 bases, and 12 bases lay between the germline ends. CDR3 length: 15 residues. Germline V lookup: CDR1 LNHNV, CDR2 YYDKDF (reference sequence). CDR3 protein: CATSRGTVVTYEQYF. The CDR3 nucleotides are TGTGCCACCAGCAGAGGGACAGTGGTCACCTACGAGCAGTACTTC.

This clonotype came up many times. The rearrangement joins TRBV20-1 to TRBJ1-1; D uncertain. V shed 0 bases and J shed 1 base, with 12 bases lying between them. Germline values: CDR1 DFQATT, CDR2 SNEGSKA (reference sequence). This CDR3 spans 15 amino acids. CDR3 region: CSARDPSGSNTEAFF. CDR3 in DNA: TGCAGTGCTAGAGATCCGTCCGGGTCGAACACTGAAGCTTTCTTT.

This clonotype was seen at least ten times. V is TRBV5-1 and J is TRBJ2-3, with 13 positions matching TRBD2. Trimming removed 3 bases from V and 4 bases from J; junction bases left unmatched: 2. The germline V gene encodes CDR1 SGHRS and CDR2 YFSETQ. The CDR3 loop spans 15 amino acids. The CDR3 protein is CASSSGLAGSDTQYF. The CDR3 DNA reads as TGCGCCAGCAGCTCGGGACTAGCGGGGTCAGATACGCAGTATTTT.

Sample share makes this clonotype medium-sized. The rearrangement links TRBV20-1 to TRBJ2-5; D not resolved. V was clipped by 6 bases and J by 7 bases, with 12 bases between them. This CDR3 contains 11 residues. Germline-derived CDR1 and CDR2 are DFQATT and SNEGSKA (reference sequence). The CDR3 bases are TGCAGTGCCACCACCCTAGGGACCCAGTACTTC. Translation gives CSATTLGTQYF.

The sample holds many counts of this clonotype. This chain links TRBV18 with TRBJ2-1; no definite D call. The V gene's germline CDR1 is KGHSH and CDR2 LQKENI. The V end was cut by 0 bases, the J end by 1 base, with 4 bases between. The CDR3 extends over 14 amino acids. CDR3 sequence (DNA): TGTGCCAGCTCACCACCTTCGTCCTACAATGAGCAGTTCTTC. Translation gives CASSPPSSYNEQFF. The full variable domain, completed using reference TRBV18 and TRBJ2-1, is NAGVMQNPRHLVRRRGQEARLRCSPMKGHSHVYWYRQLPEEGLKFMVYLQKENIIDESGMPKERFSAEFPKEGPSILRIQQVVRGDSAAYFCASSPPSSYNEQFFGPGTRLTVL.

This clonotype has at least ten counts. The rearrangement uses TRBV12-5 and TRBJ2-1, with 11 bases matching TRBD1. Germline assignment: CDR1 LGHNT and CDR2 FRNRAP. J gave up 3 bases and V 5 bases, and 12 bases lay outside the gene matches. The length of the CDR3 is 18 residues. The CDR3 DNA reads TGTGCTAGTGGTACACGACCTCCGGGACAGGGGGTCTACAATGAGCAGTTCTTC. Translated: CASGTRPPGQGVYNEQFF.

The J gene is TRBJ2-2, the V gene TRBV7-6; D is uncertain. The CDR3 consists of 12 residues. The germline V gene encodes CDR1 SGHVS and CDR2 FNYEAQ. Trimming cost V 1 base and J 6 bases, with 3 bases left between them. CDR3: CASSLVSGELFF. The CDR3 DNA reads as TGTGCCAGCAGCTTAGTATCCGGGGAGCTGTTTTTT.

V gene TRBV12-3 or TRBV12-4 combines with J gene TRBJ2-3; possibly TRBD1 for D (6 bases). V was clipped by 6 bases and J by 3 bases, with 16 bases between them. The CDR3 runs to 15 residues. The CDR3 here is CASSKDRRGTDTQYF. CDR3 nucleotides: TGTGCCAGCAGCAAAGACAGGAGAGGGACAGATACGCAGTATTTT.

This clonotype is categorized as medium-sized (0.01 to 0.1%). This chain uses TRBV5-4 with TRBJ2-1, with 9 nucleotides matching TRBD1. Germline V gene sequence: CDR1 SGHNT, CDR2 YYREEE (reference sequence). CDR3 size: 16 residues. Unmatched junction bases numbered 11, after V lost 4 bases and J lost 6 bases. The CDR3 is CASSPTPTGGGNEQFF. The CDR3 nucleotides are TGTGCCAGCAGCCCGACCCCGACAGGGGGAGGCAATGAGCAGTTCTTC.

This clonotype was found many times. The chain carries TRBV20-1 and TRBJ1-3; the D is unclear. Germline assignment: CDR1 DFQATT and CDR2 SNEGSKA (reference sequence). V was shortened by 4 bases and J by 3 bases, with 4 bases between the two germline ends. The CDR3 covers 11 residues. The CDR3 DNA reads as TGCAGTGCTAACGTTGGAAACACCATATATTTT. Amino acid sequence: CSANVGNTIYF.